The text below deals with one T cell receptor (beta chain). These data originate in a study of T-cell reconstitution after alpha-beta-depleted transplantation in children. The CDR3 is 14 residues long. Trimming stripped 6 bases from V and 1 base from J, with 9 bases between. The library targeted TCRbeta and was prepared with unique molecular identifiers. TCRdb analysed the PCR reads with MiXCR anew, one entry per CDR3 protein. The sample carries roughly 610,000 distinct CDR3 sequences, 10% recorded once. V and J are TRBV12-3 or TRBV12-4 and TRBJ2-2, with D unresolved. The sequence was collected from a human donor who donated a stem cell graft to a child with acute myeloid leukemia. The source material was PBMCs from the stem cell graft donor, sampled from the stem cell graft. Written as DNA, the CDR3 is TGTGCCAGCAGGATAATAGGGAACACCGGGGAGCTGTTTTTT. It encodes CASRIIGNTGELFF.